This T cell receptor beta chain came from a study of T cells in localized non-small cell lung cancer. A word on this clone: This sample also contains other DNA sequences that code for the same CDR3.

Profiling relied on immunoSEQ multiplex PCR, and the TCRdb table lists in-frame clones only, not all of them. The repertoire holds tens of thousands of clones, with more than 75% as singletons. CDR3 length: 11 residues. CDR1 GTSNPN and CDR2 SVGIG come from the germline V gene (reference sequence). The germline V and J ends were trimmed by 8 bases and 1 base, with 8 bases remaining between them. This chain uses TRBV30 with TRBJ1-1, with D unresolved. The starting material was peripheral blood, obtained before any cancer treatment. The receptor's source is a man between 18 and 55 years old with stage I lung adenocarcinoma. CDR3 in amino acids: CAGERNTEAFF. CDR3 sequence (DNA): TGTGCCGGGGAAAGGAACACTGAAGCTTTCTTT.